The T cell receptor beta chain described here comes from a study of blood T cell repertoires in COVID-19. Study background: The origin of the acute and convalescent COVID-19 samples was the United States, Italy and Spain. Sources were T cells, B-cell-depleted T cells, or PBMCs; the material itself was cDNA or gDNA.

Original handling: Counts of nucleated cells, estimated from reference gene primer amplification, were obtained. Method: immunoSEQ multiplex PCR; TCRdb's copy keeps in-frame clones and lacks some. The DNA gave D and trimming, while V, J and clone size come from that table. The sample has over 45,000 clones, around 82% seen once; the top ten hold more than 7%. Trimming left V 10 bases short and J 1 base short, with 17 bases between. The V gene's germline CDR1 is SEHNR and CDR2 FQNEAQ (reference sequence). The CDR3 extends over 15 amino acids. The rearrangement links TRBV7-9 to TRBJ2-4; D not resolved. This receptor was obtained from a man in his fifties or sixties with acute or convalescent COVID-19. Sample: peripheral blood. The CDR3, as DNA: TGTGCCACCACAAGAGGAAGTGCGGCCAAAAACATTCAGTACTTC. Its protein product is CATTRGSAAKNIQYF.